The 29 T cell receptor beta chains presented below share a single source sample, sequenced in a study of early T cells in non-severe SARS-CoV-2 infection. MiXCR, applied by TCRdb to the 5' RACE reads, yields one record per CDR3 protein. This sample has approximately 64,000 distinct CDR3 sequences, with less than 20% found just once. Specimen: whole blood, collected at baseline. The receptors here all came from an adult who was a healthcare worker with PCR-confirmed SARS-CoV-2 infection or an uninfected control (not recorded which).

This clonotype has only a few counts. The rearrangement uses TRBV13 and TRBJ2-1; a weak D match, TRBD2 (6 bases). The germline CDR1 and CDR2 sequences are PRHDT and FYEKMQ (reference sequence). The CDR3 covers 15 residues. V gave up 9 bases and J gave up 5 bases, with 20 bases separating them. The CDR3 sequence: CASRVRGGLHNEQFF. The CDR3 DNA follows: TGTGCCAGTAGGGTGCGGGGCGGCCTACACAATGAGCAGTTCTTC.

This clonotype was detected many times. The CDR3 DNA sequence: TGCGCCAGCAGTGCCGCCTACGAGCAGTACTTC. Translation gives CASSAAYEQYF. V usage is TRBV10-2 and J usage is TRBJ2-7; no clear D gene. The V gene lost 4 bases and the J gene lost 2 bases, with 3 bases spanning the gap. This CDR3 is 11 amino acids long. Germline assignment: CDR1 WSHSY and CDR2 SAAADI.

The J gene is TRBJ2-3, the V gene TRBV6-6; 7 bases map to TRBD1. V trimming: 6 bases; J trimming: 3 bases; junction bases outside the gene matches: 12. From germline, CDR1 is MNHNY and CDR2 SVGAGI (reference sequence). The CDR3 consists of 16 residues. This CDR3 is CASSRSQGFGTDTQYF. The CDR3 coding sequence is TGTGCCAGCAGCCGATCACAGGGGTTTGGAACAGATACGCAGTATTTT.

This clonotype was seen ten or more times. V is TRBV2 and J is TRBJ2-5; perhaps TRBD2 as D (6 bases). CDR3 size: 15 residues. CDR1 SNHLY and CDR2 FYNNEI come from the germline V gene. Trimming removed 1 base from V and 2 bases from J, with 11 bases in between. The CDR3: CASSEEAGWQETQYF. CDR3 nucleotide sequence: TGTGCCAGCAGTGAAGAGGCGGGATGGCAAGAGACCCAGTACTTC.

This clonotype has more than one count but fewer than ten. The rearrangement uses TRBV19 and TRBJ2-6, with TRBD1 matching over 12 bases. The junction had 16 bases not matched to a gene; V was cut back by 4 bases and J by 0 bases. The CDR3 totals 22 residues. Germline-derived CDR1 and CDR2 are LNHDA and SQIVND (reference sequence). DNA for the CDR3: TGTGCCAGTAGTACGGCCCCGGGACAGGGGGCCCTTGCCCACTCTGGGGCCAACGTCCTGACTTTC. This encodes CASSTAPGQGALAHSGANVLTF. The full variable domain, its missing parts supplied by reference TRBV19 and TRBJ2-6, is DGGITQSPKYLFRKEGQNVTLSCEQNLNHDAMYWYRQDPGQGLRLIYYSQIVNDFQKGDIAEGYSVSREKKESFPLTVTSAQKNPTAFYLCASSTAPGQGALAHSGANVLTFGAGSRLTVL.

This clonotype has a handful of counts. V and J are TRBV20-1 and TRBJ1-5; maybe TRBD1 (5 bases). Germline V gene sequence: CDR1 DFQATT, CDR2 SNEGSKA (reference sequence). The CDR3 loop spans 13 amino acids. The V gene lost 4 bases and the J gene lost 4 bases, with 11 bases spanning the gap. CDR3: CSANGGVNQPQHF. The CDR3 region has the DNA TGCAGTGCTAATGGAGGGGTAAATCAGCCCCAGCATTTT.

This clonotype was picked up many times. This sequence joins TRBV6-5 and TRBJ1-1, with TRBD1 matching over 7 bases. CDR1 and CDR2 from the germline V gene are MNHEY and SVGAGI. The ends lost 4 bases at V and 7 bases at J; junction bases unmatched: 12. This CDR3 spans 15 amino acids. As DNA, the CDR3 is TGTGCCAGCAGTTCCCACGAGGGACAGTTCAGTGAAGCTTTCTTT. Translated, it gives CASSSHEGQFSEAFF.

This clonotype was detected many times. The DNA of the CDR3 is TGTGCCAGCAGAACGGCACAGGGGAACACTGAAGCTTTCTTT. It encodes CASRTAQGNTEAFF. The rearrangement uses TRBV27 and TRBJ1-1, with a possible D match to TRBD1 (6 bases). Trimming took 6 bases from V and 1 from J, leaving 12 bases between them. The CDR3 is made up of 14 amino acids. CDR1 and CDR2 from the germline V gene are MNHEY and SMNVEV (reference sequence).

DNA of the CDR3: TGCAGTGCTAGGGGCGACATCGGCGAGCAGTACTTC. Amino acids: CSARGDIGEQYF. This sequence joins TRBV20-1 and TRBJ2-7; unclear D gene. Germline V gene sequence: CDR1 DFQATT, CDR2 SNEGSKA (reference sequence). This CDR3 spans 12 amino acids. V gave up 3 bases and J gave up 6 bases, with 12 bases separating them.

This clonotype appeared a few times. The chain recombines TRBV2 with TRBJ1-2; 8 bases map to TRBD1. In germline, CDR1 is SNHLY, CDR2 FYNNEI. Trimming cost V 7 bases and J 10 bases; bases outside gene matches: 14. This CDR3 comprises 14 residues. CDR3 nucleotide sequence: TGTGCCAGCACCCTGAAAGGGACAGGCAACACCTACACCTTC. Amino acids: CASTLKGTGNTYTF.

This clonotype has only a few counts. The chain carries TRBV18 and TRBJ1-3; D ambiguous. Germline loops: CDR1 KGHSH, CDR2 LQKENI. The V and J ends lost 2 bases and 4 bases respectively, with 12 bases between them. The CDR3 consists of 15 residues. CDR3 bases: TGTGCCAGCTCACCAGGCACCCAGAGGGGAAACACCATATATTTT. Protein sequence: CASSPGTQRGNTIYF.

This clonotype was counted at least ten times. This rearrangement joins TRBV3-1 to TRBJ1-6, with D uncertain. Trimming removed 4 bases at V and 2 bases at J, with 9 bases between. Germline CDR1 LGHDT, CDR2 YNNKEL (reference sequence). This CDR3 contains 15 residues. CDR3 amino acids: CASSPGITYNSPLHF. As DNA, the CDR3 is TGTGCCAGCAGCCCCGGAATAACCTATAATTCACCCCTCCACTTT.

This clonotype has just a few counts. CDR3 in DNA: TGTGCCAGCAGCTTAGCGACAGGGGCGGTTTCCGGGGAGCTGTTTTTT. Its translation is CASSLATGAVSGELFF. This chain uses TRBV7-8 with TRBJ2-2; 8 bases map to TRBD1. Per germline, CDR1 SGHVS and CDR2 FQNEAQ. V lost 0 bases, J lost 6 bases, and 6 bases stayed unmatched. The CDR3 covers 16 residues. The full variable domain, completed using reference TRBV7-8 and TRBJ2-2, is GAGVSQSPRYKVAKRGQDVALRCDPISGHVSLFWYQQALGQGPEFLTYFQNEAQLDKSGLPSDRFFAERPEGSVSTLKIQRTQQEDSAVYLCASSLATGAVSGELFFGEGSRLTVL.

This clonotype is large within its sample. The V and J genes are TRBV10-2 and TRBJ1-1; D remains unclear. CDR1 WSHSY and CDR2 SAAADI come from the germline V gene. The V and J ends lost 3 bases and 6 bases respectively, with 11 bases between them. The CDR3 spans 13 residues. This chain's CDR3 is CASSESRLAEAFF. DNA of the CDR3: TGCGCCAGCAGTGAAAGTCGATTGGCTGAAGCTTTCTTT.

This clonotype was observed a handful of times. The genes are TRBV25-1 and TRBJ2-3; D unresolved. Germline loops: CDR1 MGHDK, CDR2 SYGVNS. The CDR3 runs 12 residues. V lost 4 bases, J lost 2 bases, and 4 bases lay in between. CDR3 loop: CASSGLTDTQYF. The CDR3 bases are TGTGCCAGCAGTGGTCTCACAGATACGCAGTATTTT.

This clonotype was found many times. This chain links TRBV7-2 with TRBJ2-2; 7 bases line up with TRBD1. CDR3 length: 14 residues. CDR1 and CDR2 from the germline V gene are SGHTA and FQGNSA. The trim removed 7 bases at V and 6 bases at J, leaving 8 bases unmatched. In DNA, the CDR3 is TGTGCCAGCAACCTCGACAGGGTCTCCGGGGAGCTGTTTTTT. It is translated as CASNLDRVSGELFF.

J is TRBJ2-1 and V is TRBV23-1, with 10 bases fitting TRBD1. TRBV23-1 has ORF status, its function being uncertain. The CDR3 loop spans 20 amino acids. V dropped 0 bases and J dropped 1; count of bases not matched to a gene: 12. In DNA form, the CDR3 reads TGCGCCAGCAGTCAATCTGGGACAGGGGTTATTTTCCTTTCCTACAATGAGCAGTTCTTC. Translation: CASSQSGTGVIFLSYNEQFF.

This clonotype was seen many times. The chain combines TRBV21-1 with TRBJ2-1; TRBD1 is the table's D call, not checked against the DNA. TRBV21-1 is tagged as a pseudogene. This CDR3 comprises 17 residues. The CDR3 bases are TGTGCCAGCAGCAAAAGGGCAGGGGGACAATGCTACAATGAGCAGTTCTTC. Its translation: CASSKRAGGQCYNEQFF.

The rearrangement uses TRBV6-1 and TRBJ1-6; a possible D gene is TRBD1 (6 bases). V was clipped by 2 bases and J by 15 bases, with 14 bases between them. The CDR3 length is 13 residues. Looked up from germline, CDR1 is MNHNS and CDR2 is SASEGT. The CDR3 bases are TGTGCCAGCAGTGAAAATGGGGGGCTACTCCTCCACTTT. This codes for CASSENGGLLLHF.

This clonotype occurred a few times. The V gene is TRBV27, the J gene TRBJ2-3, with 8 bases that match TRBD2. The germline CDR1 and CDR2 sequences are MNHEY and SMNVEV (reference sequence). This CDR3 is 17 amino acids long. Trimming at V came to 0 bases and at J to 0 bases, leaving 5 bases not matched to a gene. CDR3 protein: CASSLSGTRDSTDTQYF. For the CDR3, the DNA is TGTGCCAGCAGTTTATCCGGGACTAGGGATAGCACAGATACGCAGTATTTT.

This clonotype was recorded a few times. CDR3 in amino acids: CASSLNPHRRTDTQYF. CDR3 nucleotide sequence: TGTGCCAGCAGCTTAAACCCCCATCGCCGCACAGATACGCAGTATTTT. V gene TRBV7-2 combines with J gene TRBJ2-3; D gene uncertain. Germline loops: CDR1 SGHTA, CDR2 FQGNSA. Between the trimmed V and J ends, which lost 2 bases and 1 base, there was a span of 13 bases. The CDR3 is 16 residues long.

This clonotype was seen at least ten times. V and J are TRBV12-3 or TRBV12-4 and TRBJ1-4; 8 bases agree with TRBD1. Trimming removed 3 bases from V and 4 bases from J; junction bases left unmatched: 10. This CDR3 contains 17 residues. The CDR3, as DNA: TGTGCCAGCAGTTTGGAGAGGGGACAGGAGCTTAATGAAAAACTGTTTTTT. Translated, it gives CASSLERGQELNEKLFF.

This clonotype has just a few counts. The genes are TRBV5-1 and TRBJ1-2; a weak D match, TRBD1 (5 bases). The CDR3 consists of 15 residues. Germline assignment: CDR1 SGHRS and CDR2 YFSETQ. V shed 2 bases and J shed 4 bases, with 15 bases lying between them. The CDR3 is CASSFYGQGVYGYTF. CDR3 sequence (DNA): TGCGCCAGCAGCTTTTACGGTCAGGGTGTCTATGGCTACACCTTC.

This clonotype was observed many times. The chain combines TRBV7-9 with TRBJ1-3; perhaps TRBD1 as D (5 bases). Trimming removed 5 bases from V and 0 bases from J, with 8 bases in between. This CDR3 contains 14 residues. Germline lookup yields CDR1 SEHNR and CDR2 FQNEAQ (reference sequence). The CDR3 reads CASSTGPSGNTIYF. DNA for the CDR3: TGTGCCAGCAGCACGGGACCCTCTGGAAACACCATATATTTT.

This chain links TRBV12-3 or TRBV12-4 with TRBJ1-4; 8 bases are shared with TRBD1. Trimming took 7 bases from V and 8 from J; bases not matched to a gene: 12. The CDR3 totals 15 residues. DNA for the CDR3: TGTGCCAGCACCCCAGCGGACAGGGATCAGGAAAAACTGTTTTTT. Translated, it gives CASTPADRDQEKLFF.

This clonotype was detected a few times. The chain links TRBV7-9 to TRBJ2-3; perhaps D is TRBD1 or TRBD2 (5 bases each). CDR1 and CDR2 (germline): SEHNR, FQNEAQ (reference sequence). This CDR3 comprises 15 residues. V lost 5 bases to trimming and J lost 6 bases, with 18 bases between them. This CDR3 reads CASSANPGPQDTQYF. CDR3 DNA sequence: TGTGCCAGCAGCGCAAACCCGGGACCCCAGGATACGCAGTATTTT.

This clonotype is a singleton in its sample. The V and J genes are TRBV3-1 and TRBJ1-2; TRBD1 is a possible D gene (5 bases). With 1 base removed from V and 8 bases from J, the gap between germline ends came to 14 bases. The germline gives CDR1 LGHDT, CDR2 YNNKEL (reference sequence). The CDR3 is 14 amino acids. The CDR3 nucleotides are TGTGCCAGCAGCCAAGCGGTCGGAACAGGAGGCTACACCTTC. Translating gives CASSQAVGTGGYTF.

This sequence joins TRBV11-2 and TRBJ2-2, with TRBD2 matching 15 bases. Germline V gene sequence: CDR1 SGHAT, CDR2 FQNNGV. CDR3 length: 17 residues. The junction had 5 bases not matched to a gene; V was cut back by 4 bases and J by 5 bases. The CDR3 nucleotides read TGTGCCAGCAGCTCAAGCGGACTAGCGGGAGGGACCGGGGAGCTGTTTTTT. Amino acid sequence: CASSSSGLAGGTGELFF.

This clonotype was detected only a few times. The V call is TRBV27, the J call TRBJ1-2; D is undetermined. CDR1 is MNHEY and CDR2 is SMNVEV in the germline V gene (reference sequence). Deletions cut 6 bases from V and 6 bases from J, with 17 bases between. There are 14 residues in the CDR3. The CDR3 is CASRRGRPFDGYTF. As DNA, the CDR3 is TGTGCCAGCAGGAGAGGTCGCCCCTTCGATGGCTACACCTTC.